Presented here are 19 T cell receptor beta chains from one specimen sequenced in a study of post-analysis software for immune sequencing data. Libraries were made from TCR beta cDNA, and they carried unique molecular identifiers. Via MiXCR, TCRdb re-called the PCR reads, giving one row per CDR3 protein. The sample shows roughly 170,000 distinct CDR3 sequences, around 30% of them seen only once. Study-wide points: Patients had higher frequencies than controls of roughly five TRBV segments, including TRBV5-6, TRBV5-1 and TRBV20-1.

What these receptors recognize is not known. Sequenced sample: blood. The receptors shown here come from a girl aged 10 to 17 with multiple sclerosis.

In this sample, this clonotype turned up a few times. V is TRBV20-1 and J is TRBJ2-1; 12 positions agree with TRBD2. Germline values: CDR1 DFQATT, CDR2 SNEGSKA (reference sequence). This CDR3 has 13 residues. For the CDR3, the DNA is TGCACCGTCCTAGCGGGAGGGCACGGTGAGCAGTTCTTC. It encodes CTVLAGGHGEQFF.

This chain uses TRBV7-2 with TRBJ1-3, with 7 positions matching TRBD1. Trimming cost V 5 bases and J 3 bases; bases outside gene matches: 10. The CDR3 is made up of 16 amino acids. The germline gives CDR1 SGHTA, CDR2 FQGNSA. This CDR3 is CASSPGGQPYGNTIYF. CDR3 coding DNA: TGTGCCAGCAGCCCGGGGGGACAGCCTTATGGAAACACCATATATTTT.

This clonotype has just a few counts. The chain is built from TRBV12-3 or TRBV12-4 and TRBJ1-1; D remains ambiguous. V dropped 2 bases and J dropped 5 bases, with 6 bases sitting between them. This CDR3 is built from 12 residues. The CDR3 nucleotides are TGTGCCAGCAGTTTATGGGCTACTGAAGCTTTCTTT. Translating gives CASSLWATEAFF.

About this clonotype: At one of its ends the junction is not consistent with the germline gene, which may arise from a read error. The CDR3 reads CAGSWPSSSARGNYNEQFF. The CDR3 region has the DNA TGTGCCGGCAGTTGGCCTTCGTCCTCAGCGCGAGGGAACTACAATGAGCAGTTCTTC. The chain recombines TRBV27 with TRBJ2-1; perhaps TRBD2 as D (5 bases). The CDR3 has 19 residues. Germline values: CDR1 MNHEY, CDR2 SMNVEV (reference sequence).

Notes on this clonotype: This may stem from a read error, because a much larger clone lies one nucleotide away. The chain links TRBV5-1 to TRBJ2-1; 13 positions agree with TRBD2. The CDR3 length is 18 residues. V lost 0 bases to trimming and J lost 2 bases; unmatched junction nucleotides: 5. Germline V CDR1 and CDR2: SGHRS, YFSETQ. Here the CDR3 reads CASSLGTSGGQPYNEQFF. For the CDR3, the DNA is TGCGCCAGCAGCTTGGGGACTAGCGGGGGACAGCCCTACAATGAGCAGTTCTTC.

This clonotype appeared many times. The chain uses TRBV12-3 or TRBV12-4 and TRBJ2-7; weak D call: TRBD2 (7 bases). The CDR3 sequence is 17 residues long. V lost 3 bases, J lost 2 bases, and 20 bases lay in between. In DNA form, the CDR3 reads TGTGCCAGCAGTTTTCGGAGCGGGACAAAATCTCCCTACGAGCAGTACTTC. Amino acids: CASSFRSGTKSPYEQYF.

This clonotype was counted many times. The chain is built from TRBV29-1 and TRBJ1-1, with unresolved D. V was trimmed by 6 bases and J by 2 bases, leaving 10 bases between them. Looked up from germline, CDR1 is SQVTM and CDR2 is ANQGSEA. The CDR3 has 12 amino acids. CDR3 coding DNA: TGCAGCGTGGCCCGTGGTAACACTGAAGCTTTCTTT. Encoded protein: CSVARGNTEAFF.

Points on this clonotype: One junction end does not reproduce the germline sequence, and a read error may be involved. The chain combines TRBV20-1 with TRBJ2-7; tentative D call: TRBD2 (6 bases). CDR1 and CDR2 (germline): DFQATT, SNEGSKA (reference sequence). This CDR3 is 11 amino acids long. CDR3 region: CSAGDSYERYF. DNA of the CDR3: TGCAGTGCTGGGGACTCCTACGAGCGGTACTTC.

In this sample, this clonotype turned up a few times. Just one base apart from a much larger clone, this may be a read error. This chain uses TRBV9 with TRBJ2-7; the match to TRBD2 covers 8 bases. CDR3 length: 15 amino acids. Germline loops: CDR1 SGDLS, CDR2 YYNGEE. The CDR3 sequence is CAGSVVSGRRYEQYF. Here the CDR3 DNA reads TGTGCCGGCAGCGTCGTAAGCGGGAGACGGTACGAGCAGTACTTC.

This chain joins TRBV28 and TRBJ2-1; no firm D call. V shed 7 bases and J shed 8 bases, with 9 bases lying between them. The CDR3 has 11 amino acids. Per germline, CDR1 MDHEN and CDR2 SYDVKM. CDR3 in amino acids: CASTILDEQFF. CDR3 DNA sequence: TGTGCCAGCACCATACTTGATGAGCAGTTCTTC.

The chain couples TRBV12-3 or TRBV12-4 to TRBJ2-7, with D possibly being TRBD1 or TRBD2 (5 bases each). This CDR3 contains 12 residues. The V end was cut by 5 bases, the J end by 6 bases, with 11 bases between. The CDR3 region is CASSPPGAEQYF. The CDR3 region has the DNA TGTGCCAGCAGTCCCCCCGGGGCCGAGCAGTACTTC.

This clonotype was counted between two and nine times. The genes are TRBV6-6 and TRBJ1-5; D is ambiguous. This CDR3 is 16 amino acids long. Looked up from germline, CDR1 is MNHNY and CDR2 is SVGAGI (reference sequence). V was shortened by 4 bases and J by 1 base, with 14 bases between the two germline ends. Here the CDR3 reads CASSSNLSGSNQPQHF. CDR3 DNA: TGTGCCAGCAGTTCCAACCTCTCGGGGAGCAATCAGCCCCAGCATTTT.

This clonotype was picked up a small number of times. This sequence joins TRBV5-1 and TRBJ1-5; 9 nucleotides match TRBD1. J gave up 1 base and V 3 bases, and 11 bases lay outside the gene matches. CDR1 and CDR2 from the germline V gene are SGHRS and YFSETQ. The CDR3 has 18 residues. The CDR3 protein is CASSSTGTGSESNQPQHF. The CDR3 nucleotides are TGCGCCAGCAGCTCGACCGGGACAGGGAGCGAAAGCAATCAGCCCCAGCATTTT.

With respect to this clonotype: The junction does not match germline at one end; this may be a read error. The CDR3 DNA sequence: TGCAGTGCTAGGGGCCAGGGGGGGTTCACAGATACGCGGTATTTT. This sequence encodes CSARGQGGFTDTRYF. The gene calls are TRBV20-1 and TRBJ2-3, with D possibly being TRBD1 or TRBD2 (7 bases each). The germline V gene has CDR1 DFQATT and CDR2 SNEGSKA (reference sequence). CDR3 size: 15 residues.

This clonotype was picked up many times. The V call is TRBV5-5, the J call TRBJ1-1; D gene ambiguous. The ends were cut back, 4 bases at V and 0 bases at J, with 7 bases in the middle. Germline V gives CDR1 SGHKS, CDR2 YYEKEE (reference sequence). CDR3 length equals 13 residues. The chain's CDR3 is CASSLNMNTEAFF. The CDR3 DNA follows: TGTGCCAGCAGCCTGAATATGAACACTGAAGCTTTCTTT.

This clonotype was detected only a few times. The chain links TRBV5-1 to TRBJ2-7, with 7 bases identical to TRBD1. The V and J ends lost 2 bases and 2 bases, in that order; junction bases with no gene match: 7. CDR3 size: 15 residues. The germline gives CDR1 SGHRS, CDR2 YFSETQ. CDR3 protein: CASSFSAGGTYEQYF. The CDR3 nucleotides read TGCGCCAGCAGCTTCTCGGCAGGGGGTACCTACGAGCAGTACTTC.

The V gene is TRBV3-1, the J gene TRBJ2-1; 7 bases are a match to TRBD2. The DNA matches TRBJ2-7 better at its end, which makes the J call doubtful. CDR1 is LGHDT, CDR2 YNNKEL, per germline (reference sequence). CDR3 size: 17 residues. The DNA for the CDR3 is TGTGCCAGCAGCCAAGATCTAAAGGGGACTACCTACAATGAGCAGTACTTC. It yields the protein CASSQDLKGTTYNEQYF.

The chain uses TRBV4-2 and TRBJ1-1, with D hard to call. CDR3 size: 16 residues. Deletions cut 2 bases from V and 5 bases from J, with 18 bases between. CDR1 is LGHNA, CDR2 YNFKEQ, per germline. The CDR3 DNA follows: TGTGCCAGCAGCCAACTTACTCCGACTGGTGAAACTGAAGCTTTCTTT. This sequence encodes CASSQLTPTGETEAFF.

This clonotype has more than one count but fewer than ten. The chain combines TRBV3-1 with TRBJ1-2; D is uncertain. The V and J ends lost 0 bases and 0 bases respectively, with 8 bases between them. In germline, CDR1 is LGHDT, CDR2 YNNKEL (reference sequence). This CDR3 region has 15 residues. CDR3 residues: CASSQEALTNYGYTF. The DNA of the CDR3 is TGTGCCAGCAGCCAAGAAGCGCTAACTAACTATGGCTACACCTTC.